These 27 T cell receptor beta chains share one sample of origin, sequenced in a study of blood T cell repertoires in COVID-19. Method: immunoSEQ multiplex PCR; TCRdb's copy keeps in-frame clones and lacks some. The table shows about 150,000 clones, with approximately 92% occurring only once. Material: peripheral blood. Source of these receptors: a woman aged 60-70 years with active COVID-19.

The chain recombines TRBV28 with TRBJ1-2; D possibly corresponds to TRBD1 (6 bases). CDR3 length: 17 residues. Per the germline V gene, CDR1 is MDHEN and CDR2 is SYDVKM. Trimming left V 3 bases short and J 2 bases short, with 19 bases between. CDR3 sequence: CASSFFSGRGENYGYTF. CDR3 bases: TGTGCCAGCAGTTTCTTTTCCGGCAGGGGTGAGAACTATGGCTACACCTTC.

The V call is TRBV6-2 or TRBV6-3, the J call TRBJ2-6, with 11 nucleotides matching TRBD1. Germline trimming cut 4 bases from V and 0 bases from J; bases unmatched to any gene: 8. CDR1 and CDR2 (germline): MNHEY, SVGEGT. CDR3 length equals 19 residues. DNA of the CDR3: TGTGCCAGCAGTTTAACGGGACAGGGGGTCCCCTCTGGGGCCAACGTCCTGACTTTC. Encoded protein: CASSLTGQGVPSGANVLTF.

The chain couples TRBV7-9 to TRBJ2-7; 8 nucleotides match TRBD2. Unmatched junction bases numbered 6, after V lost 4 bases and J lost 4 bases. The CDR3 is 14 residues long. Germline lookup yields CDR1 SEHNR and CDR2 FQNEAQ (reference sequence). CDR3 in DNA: TGTGCCAGCAGCTCGGGACTAGTCGGTTACGAGCAGTACTTC. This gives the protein CASSSGLVGYEQYF. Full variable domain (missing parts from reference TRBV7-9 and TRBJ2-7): DTGVSQNPRHKITKRGQNVTFRCDPISEHNRLYWYRQTLGQGPEFLTYFQNEAQLEKSRLLSDRFSAERPKGSFSTLEIQRTEQGDSAMYLCASSSGLVGYEQYFGPGTRLTVT.

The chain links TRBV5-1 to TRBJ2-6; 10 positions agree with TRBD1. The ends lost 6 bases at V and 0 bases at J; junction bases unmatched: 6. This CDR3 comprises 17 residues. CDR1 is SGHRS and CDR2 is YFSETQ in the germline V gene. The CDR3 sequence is CASKIDRGLSGANVLTF. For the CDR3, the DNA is TGCGCCAGCAAAATAGACAGGGGGCTCTCTGGGGCCAACGTCCTGACTTTC.

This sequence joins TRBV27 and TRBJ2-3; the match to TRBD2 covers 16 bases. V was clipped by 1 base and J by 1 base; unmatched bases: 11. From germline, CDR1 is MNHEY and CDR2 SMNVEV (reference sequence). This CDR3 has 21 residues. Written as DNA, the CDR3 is TGTGCCAGCAGTTTATTTTCTCGGGGACTAGCGGGAGGGCCGGGCACAGATACGCAGTATTTT. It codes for CASSLFSRGLAGGPGTDTQYF.

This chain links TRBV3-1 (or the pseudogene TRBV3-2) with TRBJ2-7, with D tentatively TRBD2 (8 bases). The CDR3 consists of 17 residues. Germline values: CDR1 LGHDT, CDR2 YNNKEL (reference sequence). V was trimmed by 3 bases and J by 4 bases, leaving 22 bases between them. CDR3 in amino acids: CASSQNRGSGSLYEQYF. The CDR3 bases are TGTGCCAGCAGCCAGAACAGGGGAAGCGGGAGTCTATACGAGCAGTACTTC.

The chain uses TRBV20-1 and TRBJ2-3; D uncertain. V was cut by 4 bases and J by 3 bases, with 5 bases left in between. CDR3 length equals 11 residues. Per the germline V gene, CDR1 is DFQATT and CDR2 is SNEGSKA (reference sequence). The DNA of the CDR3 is TGCAGTGCTACCGGGACAGATACGCAGTATTTT. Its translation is CSATGTDTQYF.

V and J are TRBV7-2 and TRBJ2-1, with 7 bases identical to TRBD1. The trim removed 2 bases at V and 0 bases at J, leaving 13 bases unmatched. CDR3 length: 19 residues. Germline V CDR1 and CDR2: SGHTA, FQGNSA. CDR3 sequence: CASSLWGQRLYNSYNEQFF. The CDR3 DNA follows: TGTGCCAGCAGCTTATGGGGACAGCGACTCTATAACTCCTACAATGAGCAGTTCTTC.

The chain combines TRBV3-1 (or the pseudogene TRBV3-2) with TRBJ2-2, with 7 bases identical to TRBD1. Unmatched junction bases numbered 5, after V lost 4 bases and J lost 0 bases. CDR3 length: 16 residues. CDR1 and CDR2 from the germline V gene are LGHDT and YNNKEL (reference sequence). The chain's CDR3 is CASSLLDRTNTGELFF. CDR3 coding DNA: TGTGCCAGCAGCCTCCTGGACAGGACGAACACCGGGGAGCTGTTTTTT.

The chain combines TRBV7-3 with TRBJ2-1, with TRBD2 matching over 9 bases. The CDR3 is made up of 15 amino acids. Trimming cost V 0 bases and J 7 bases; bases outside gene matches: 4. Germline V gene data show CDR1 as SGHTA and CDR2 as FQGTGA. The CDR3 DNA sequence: TGTGCCAGCAGCTTAACGTTAACTAGCGGGAATGAGCAGTTCTTC. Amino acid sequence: CASSLTLTSGNEQFF.

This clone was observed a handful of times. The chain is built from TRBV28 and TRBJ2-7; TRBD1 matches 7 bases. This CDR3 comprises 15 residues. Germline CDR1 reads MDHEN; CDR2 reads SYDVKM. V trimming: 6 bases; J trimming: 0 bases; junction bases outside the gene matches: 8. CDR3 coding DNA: TGTGCCAGCAGAGAACGGGACAGCAACTCCTACGAGCAGTACTTC. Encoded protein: CASRERDSNSYEQYF.

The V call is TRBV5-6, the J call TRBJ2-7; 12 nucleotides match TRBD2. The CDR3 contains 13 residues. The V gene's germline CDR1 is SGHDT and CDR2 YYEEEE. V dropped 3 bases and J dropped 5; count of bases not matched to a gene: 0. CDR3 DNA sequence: TGTGCCAGCAGCTCTAGCGGGAGGGACGAGCAGTACTTC. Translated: CASSSSGRDEQYF.

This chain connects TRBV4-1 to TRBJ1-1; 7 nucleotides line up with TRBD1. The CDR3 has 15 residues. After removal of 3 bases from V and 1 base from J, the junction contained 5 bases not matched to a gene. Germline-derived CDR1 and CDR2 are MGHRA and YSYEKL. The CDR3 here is CASSHGGGQNTEAFF. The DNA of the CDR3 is TGCGCCAGCAGCCACGGAGGGGGCCAGAACACTGAAGCTTTCTTT.

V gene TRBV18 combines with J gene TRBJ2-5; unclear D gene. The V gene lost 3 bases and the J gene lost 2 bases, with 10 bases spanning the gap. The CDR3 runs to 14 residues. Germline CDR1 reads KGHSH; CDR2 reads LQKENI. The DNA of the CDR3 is TGTGCCAGCTCACCCCTGCGGCAGCAAGAGACCCAGTACTTC. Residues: CASSPLRQQETQYF.

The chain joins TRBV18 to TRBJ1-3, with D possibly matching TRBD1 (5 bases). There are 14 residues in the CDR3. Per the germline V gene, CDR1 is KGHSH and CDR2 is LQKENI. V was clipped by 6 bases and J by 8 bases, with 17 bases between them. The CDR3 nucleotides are TGTGCCAGCTCCCCCCTCCGTGGGGCTGACACCATATATTTT. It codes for CASSPLRGADTIYF.

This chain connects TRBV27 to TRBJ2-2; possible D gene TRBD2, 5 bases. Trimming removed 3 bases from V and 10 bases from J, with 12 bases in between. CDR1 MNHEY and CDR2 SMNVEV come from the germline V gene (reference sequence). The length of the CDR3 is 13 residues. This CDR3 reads CASSLVPGSELFF. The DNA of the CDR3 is TGTGCCAGCAGTTTGGTTCCGGGGTCGGAGCTGTTTTTT.

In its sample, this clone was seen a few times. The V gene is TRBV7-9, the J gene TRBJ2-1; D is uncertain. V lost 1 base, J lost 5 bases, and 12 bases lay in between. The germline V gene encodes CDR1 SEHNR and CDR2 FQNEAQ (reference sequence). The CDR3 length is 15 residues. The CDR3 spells CASSLDAPRHNEQFF. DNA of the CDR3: TGTGCCAGCAGCTTAGACGCGCCCCGTCACAATGAGCAGTTCTTC.

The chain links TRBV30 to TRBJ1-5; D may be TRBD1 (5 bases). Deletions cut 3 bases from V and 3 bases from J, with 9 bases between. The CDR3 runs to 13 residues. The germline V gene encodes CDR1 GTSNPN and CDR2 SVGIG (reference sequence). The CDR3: CAWSGQDNQPQHF. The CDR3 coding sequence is TGTGCCTGGAGCGGACAAGACAATCAGCCCCAGCATTTT.

The CDR3 protein is CATSERQVSSYNEQFF. The CDR3 bases are TGTGCCACCAGTGAGCGACAGGTGAGCTCCTACAATGAGCAGTTCTTC. The chain couples TRBV24-1 to TRBJ2-1; weak D call: TRBD1 (6 bases). The CDR3 is 16 residues long. CDR1 and CDR2 from the germline V gene are KGHDR and SFDVKD. Trimming took 4 bases from V and 0 from J, leaving 12 bases between them.

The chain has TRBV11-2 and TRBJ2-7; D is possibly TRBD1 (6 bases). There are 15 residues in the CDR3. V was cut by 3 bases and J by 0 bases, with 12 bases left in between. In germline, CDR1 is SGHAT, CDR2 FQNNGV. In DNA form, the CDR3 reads TGTGCCAGCAGCTTGACTGACAGGAGCTCCTACGAGCAGTACTTC. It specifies CASSLTDRSSYEQYF.

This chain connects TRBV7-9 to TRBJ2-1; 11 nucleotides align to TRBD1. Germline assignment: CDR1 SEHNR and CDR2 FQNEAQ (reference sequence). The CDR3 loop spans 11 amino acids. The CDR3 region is CAWTGGDEQFF. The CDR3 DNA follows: TGTGCTTGGACAGGGGGCGATGAGCAGTTCTTC.

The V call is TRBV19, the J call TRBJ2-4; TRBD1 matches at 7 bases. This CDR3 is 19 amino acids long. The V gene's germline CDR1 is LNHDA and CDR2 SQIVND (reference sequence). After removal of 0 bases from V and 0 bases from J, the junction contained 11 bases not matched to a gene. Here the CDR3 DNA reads TGTGCCAGTAGTATAGATAGACCCGGGACAGCCCTAGCCAAAAACATTCAGTACTTC. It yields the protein CASSIDRPGTALAKNIQYF. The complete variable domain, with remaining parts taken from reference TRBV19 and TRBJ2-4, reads DGGITQSPKYLFRKEGQNVTLSCEQNLNHDAMYWYRQDPGQGLRLIYYSQIVNDFQKGDIAEGYSVSREKKESFPLTVTSAQKNPTAFYLCASSIDRPGTALAKNIQYFGAGTRLSVL.

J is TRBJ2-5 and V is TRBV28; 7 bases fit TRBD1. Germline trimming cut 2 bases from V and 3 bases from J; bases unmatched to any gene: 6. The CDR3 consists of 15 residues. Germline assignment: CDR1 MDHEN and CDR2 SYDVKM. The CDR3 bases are TGTGCCAGCAGTTTAGGGGGACAGATTAAAGAGACCCAGTACTTC. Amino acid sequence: CASSLGGQIKETQYF.

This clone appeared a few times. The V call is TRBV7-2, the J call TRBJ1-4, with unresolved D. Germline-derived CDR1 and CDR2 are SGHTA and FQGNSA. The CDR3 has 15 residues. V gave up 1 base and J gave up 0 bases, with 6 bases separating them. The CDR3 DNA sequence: TGTGCCAGCAGCTTAGGGCCTTCAACTAATGAAAAACTGTTTTTT. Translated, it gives CASSLGPSTNEKLFF. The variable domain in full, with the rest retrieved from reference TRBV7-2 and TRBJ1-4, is GAGVSQSPSNKVTEKGKDVELRCDPISGHTALYWYRQSLGQGLEFLIYFQGNSAPDKSGLPSDRFSAERTGGSVSTLTIQRTQQEDSAVYLCASSLGPSTNEKLFFGSGTQLSVL.

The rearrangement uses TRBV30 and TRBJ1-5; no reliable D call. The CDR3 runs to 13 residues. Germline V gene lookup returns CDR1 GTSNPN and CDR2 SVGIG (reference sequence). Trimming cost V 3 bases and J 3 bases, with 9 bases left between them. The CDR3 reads CAWSSGPNQPQHF. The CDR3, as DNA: TGTGCCTGGAGCTCAGGCCCCAATCAGCCCCAGCATTTT.

CDR3 region: CASSTQQLLAKNIQYF. The CDR3, as DNA: TGTGCCAGTAGTACTCAACAGCTTTTAGCCAAAAACATTCAGTACTTC. The gene calls are TRBV19 and TRBJ2-4; D remains unclear. The ends were cut back, 4 bases at V and 0 bases at J, with 13 bases in the middle. CDR3 length: 16 amino acids. In germline, CDR1 is LNHDA, CDR2 SQIVND (reference sequence).

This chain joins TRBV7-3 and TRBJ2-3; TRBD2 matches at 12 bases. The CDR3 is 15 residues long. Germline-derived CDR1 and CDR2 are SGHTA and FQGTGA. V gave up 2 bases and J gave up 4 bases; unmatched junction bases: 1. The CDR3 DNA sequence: TGTGCCAGCAGCTTACTAGCGGGAGGGCCAGATACGCAGTATTTT. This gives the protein CASSLLAGGPDTQYF.